These 9 T cell receptor beta chains share one sample of origin, sequenced in a study of OX40 agonist ivuxolimab in advanced cancers. Clones were read by immunoSEQ multiplex PCR, and TCRdb kept only the in-frame ones, dropping some. The repertoire includes about 80,000 clones, 65% to 90% of them detected once, and 1.5% to 2% sits in the top ten. The input for sequencing was CD4+ or CD8+ T cells sorted from blood, taken in a trial of the OX40 agonist ivuxolimab. All receptors derive from an adult with an advanced solid tumor such as melanoma, head and neck, liver or kidney cancer.

The V call is TRBV5-1, the J call TRBJ1-1, with a possible D match to TRBD1 (5 bases). Germline-derived CDR1 and CDR2 are SGHRS and YFSETQ. The CDR3 runs to 16 residues. V lost 4 bases to trimming and J lost 6 bases, with 22 bases between them. The CDR3 reads CASSVDPGRAESEAFF. DNA for the CDR3: TGCGCCAGCAGCGTCGATCCGGGACGGGCGGAGTCTGAAGCTTTCTTT.

This clone turned up a few times. The gene calls are TRBV5-8 and TRBJ1-6, with unresolved D. The V end was cut by 5 bases, the J end by 7 bases, with 16 bases between. The CDR3 covers 15 residues. Per the germline V gene, CDR1 is SGHTS and CDR2 is YDEGEE. The CDR3 loop reads CASRAQGSLNSPLHF. CDR3 nucleotide sequence: TGTGCCAGCAGGGCCCAAGGCTCCCTGAATTCACCCCTCCACTTT.

The chain employs TRBV23-1 and TRBJ1-4; 8 bases fit TRBD1. TRBV23-1 is known as an ORF, though its function is uncertain. The V and J ends lost 3 bases and 5 bases, in that order; junction bases with no gene match: 8. The CDR3 consists of 16 residues. This CDR3 is CASSQDREARNEKLFF. CDR3 sequence (DNA): TGCGCCAGCAGTCAGGACAGGGAGGCTAGGAATGAAAAACTGTTTTTT.

This clone has just one count. CDR3 bases: TGTGCCAGCACCCGGGGGGCTCTGGGCTACGAGCAGTACTTC. This translates into CASTRGALGYEQYF. This chain joins TRBV5-5 and TRBJ2-7; a possible D gene is TRBD2 (7 bases). Germline-derived CDR1 and CDR2 are SGHKS and YYEKEE (reference sequence). CDR3 size: 14 residues. Trimming pared 6 bases from V and 3 bases from J, leaving 16 bases between.

CDR3 DNA: TGCGCCAGCAGCCCGGGCCGAGATACGCAGTATTTT. Translation gives CASSPGRDTQYF. The V call is TRBV5-1, the J call TRBJ2-3; D gene uncertain. Deletions cut 4 bases from V and 5 bases from J, with 8 bases between. The CDR3 length is 12 residues. Germline CDR1 is SGHRS and CDR2 is YFSETQ.

The J gene is TRBJ1-2, the V gene TRBV29-1, with 7 nucleotides matching TRBD1. In germline, CDR1 is SQVTM, CDR2 ANQGSEA. This CDR3 contains 15 residues. V lost 7 bases to trimming and J lost 4 bases; unmatched junction nucleotides: 15. CDR3 loop: CSARLGTANGYGYTF. DNA for the CDR3: TGCAGCGCCCGACTCGGGACAGCCAACGGCTATGGCTACACCTTC.

V usage is TRBV9 and J usage is TRBJ2-1; 8 nucleotides match TRBD2. This CDR3 has 17 residues. The germline V gene has CDR1 SGDLS and CDR2 YYNGEE. Trimming took 3 bases from V and 2 from J; bases not matched to a gene: 10. CDR3 sequence reads: CASSAHRASGPYNEQFF. Here the CDR3 DNA reads TGTGCCAGCAGCGCGCACCGGGCTAGCGGGCCCTACAATGAGCAGTTCTTC.

This clone turned up a few times. The rearrangement joins TRBV7-8 to TRBJ1-3, with TRBD1 matching 10 bases. The CDR3 runs 14 residues. The V gene end was trimmed by 1 base and the J gene end by 6 bases; junction bases not matched to a gene: 0. The germline V gene has CDR1 SGHVS and CDR2 FQNEAQ. CDR3 DNA sequence: TGTGCCAGCAGCTTAGGACAGGGGGCAAACACCATATATTTT. Protein product: CASSLGQGANTIYF.

The chain combines TRBV28 with TRBJ2-3; TRBD1 matches 8 bases. The CDR3 covers 15 residues. Trimming at V came to 6 bases and at J to 4 bases, leaving 9 bases not matched to a gene. Germline CDR1 is MDHEN and CDR2 is SYDVKM. DNA for the CDR3: TGTGCCAGCAGCAAACCGGGACAGGTCTCAGATACGCAGTATTTT. Translated, it gives CASSKPGQVSDTQYF.